These T cell receptor beta chains were read from a single sample in a study of T cells in Graves' hyperthyroidism and ophthalmopathy. TCRdb re-called the multiplex PCR reads through MiXCR, storing one row per CDR3 protein. The table has 250,000 to 300,000 distinct CDR3 sequences, approximately 17% seen once. The sequenced sample consisted of blood. These receptors were taken from a woman aged 55-70 years with Graves' ophthalmopathy. Each CDR3 is given with its conserved first and last residue. The order of the fields is V gene, D gene, clone size, J gene, CDR3 protein, CDR3 DNA. A D gene is named only where the DNA matches it firmly. Expanded clones get a size class; other rows say once, few or many, or leave the size out.

v_gene: TRBV18
d_gene: TRBD1
abundance: many
j_gene: TRBJ2-7
CDR3aa: CASSPRQGRYEQYF
CDR3nt: TGTGCCAGCTCACCTCGACAGGGGAGATACGAGCAGTACTTC

v_gene: TRBV28
d_gene: NA
abundance: many
j_gene: TRBJ1-1
CDR3aa: CASRARGRENTEAFF
CDR3nt: TGTGCCAGCAGGGCCCGTGGGAGGGAGAACACTGAAGCTTTCTTT

v_gene: TRBV20-1
d_gene: NA
abundance: NA
j_gene: TRBJ1-1
CDR3aa: CSARVLGQNTEAFF
CDR3nt: TGCAGTGCTAGAGTATTGGGGCAGAACACTGAAGCTTTCTTT

v_gene: TRBV5-1
d_gene: NA
abundance: many
j_gene: TRBJ1-1
CDR3aa: CASSLQGPAVAFF
CDR3nt: TGCGCCAGCAGCCTACAGGGTCCCGCGGTGGCTTTCTTT

v_gene: TRBV11-2
d_gene: NA
abundance: many
j_gene: TRBJ2-7
CDR3aa: CASSLDRQGNEQYF
CDR3nt: TGTGCCAGCAGCTTAGATCGGCAGGGCAACGAGCAGTACTTC

v_gene: TRBV5-1
d_gene: NA
abundance: many
j_gene: TRBJ2-7
CDR3aa: CASAQDAEQYF
CDR3nt: TGCGCCAGCGCGCAGGATGCCGAGCAGTACTTC

v_gene: TRBV3-1
d_gene: NA
abundance: many
j_gene: TRBJ1-4
CDR3aa: CASSQSQNEKLFF
CDR3nt: TGTGCCAGCAGCCAGAGTCAGAATGAAAAACTGTTTTTT

v_gene: TRBV6-2/TRBV6-3
d_gene: NA
abundance: many
j_gene: TRBJ2-7
CDR3aa: CASSYQIRHRLYEQYF
CDR3nt: TGTGCCAGCAGTTACCAGATTCGGCACAGACTCTACGAGCAGTACTTC

v_gene: TRBV4-1
d_gene: NA
abundance: few
j_gene: TRBJ1-5
CDR3aa: CASSLHAANQPQHF
CDR3nt: TGCGCCAGCAGCCTCCACGCAGCAAATCAGCCCCAGCATTTT

v_gene: TRBV6-1
d_gene: NA
abundance: many
j_gene: TRBJ2-5
CDR3aa: CASFNGAGTYQETQYF
CDR3nt: TGTGCCAGCTTCAATGGGGCAGGGACGTACCAAGAGACCCAGTACTTC

v_gene: TRBV6-2/TRBV6-3
d_gene: NA
abundance: NA
j_gene: TRBJ2-1
CDR3aa: CASSQQGRGSYNEQFF
CDR3nt: TGTGCCAGCAGCCAACAGGGTCGCGGCTCCTACAATGAGCAGTTCTTC

v_gene: TRBV6-2/TRBV6-3
d_gene: NA
abundance: many
j_gene: TRBJ2-2
CDR3aa: CASSYSTGELFF
CDR3nt: TGTGCCAGCAGTTACTCCACCGGGGAGCTGTTTTTT

v_gene: TRBV3-1
d_gene: NA
abundance: many
j_gene: TRBJ1-2
CDR3aa: CASSQWTEGNGYTF
CDR3nt: TGTGCCAGCAGCCAGTGGACAGAGGGTAATGGCTACACCTTC

v_gene: TRBV20-1
d_gene: NA
abundance: many
j_gene: TRBJ1-2
CDR3aa: CSAAHEAYTF
CDR3nt: TGCAGTGCCGCTCATGAAGCCTACACCTTC

v_gene: TRBV4-1
d_gene: NA
abundance: NA
j_gene: TRBJ2-3
CDR3aa: CASSQDSGKSDTQYF
CDR3nt: TGCGCCAGCAGCCAAGATAGTGGGAAATCCGATACGCAGTATTTT

v_gene: TRBV20-1
d_gene: TRBD1
abundance: few
j_gene: TRBJ1-4
CDR3aa: CSADLGTGVEKLFF
CDR3nt: TGCAGTGCTGACCTTGGGACAGGTGTTGAAAAACTGTTTTTT

v_gene: TRBV9
d_gene: NA
abundance: few
j_gene: TRBJ1-2
CDR3aa: CASSVVGGRGYTF
CDR3nt: TGTGCCAGCAGCGTAGTCGGGGGGCGCGGCTACACCTTC

v_gene: TRBV19
d_gene: TRBD2
abundance: NA
j_gene: TRBJ2-5
CDR3aa: CASSTTQRGETQYF
CDR3nt: TGTGCCAGTAGTACGACTCAGCGGGGAGAGACCCAGTACTTC

v_gene: TRBV7-2
d_gene: TRBD1
abundance: many
j_gene: TRBJ2-7
CDR3aa: CASSLTGQGLHEQYF
CDR3nt: TGTGCCAGCAGCTTAACGGGACAGGGATTGCACGAGCAGTACTTC

v_gene: TRBV7-9
d_gene: NA
abundance: many
j_gene: TRBJ1-2
CDR3aa: CASSLDPRPTF
CDR3nt: TGTGCCAGCAGCTTAGACCCCCGGCCCACCTTC

v_gene: TRBV5-6
d_gene: NA
abundance: NA
j_gene: TRBJ2-3
CDR3aa: CASSLADTGDTQYF
CDR3nt: TGTGCCAGCAGCTTAGCAGACACCGGGGATACGCAGTATTTT

v_gene: TRBV6-2/TRBV6-3
d_gene: TRBD1
abundance: many
j_gene: TRBJ2-7
CDR3aa: CASSRIRDSSYEQYF
CDR3nt: TGTGCCAGCAGCAGGATCCGGGACAGTTCCTACGAGCAGTACTTC